The clone carrying this T cell receptor beta chain has at least ten counts. The antigen is undetermined. This record comes from a study of T-cell reconstitution after alpha-beta-depleted transplantation in children. Broader study findings: Surviving recipient T cells and thymic progenitors produced the high day-60 TCRbeta diversity seen in some patients. T-cell counts and diversity at one year post-transplant came mainly from newly produced T cells. Several hundred expanded graft clones reportedly were the source of alpha-beta T cells about two months after transplant.

Unique molecular identifiers were incorporated when the TCRbeta library was constructed. TCRdb re-derived calls from the PCR reads in MiXCR, one entry per CDR3 protein. The sample holds 150,000 to 200,000 distinct CDR3 sequences; 5% to 6.5% are singletons and the top ten take under 5%. Per the germline V gene, CDR1 is LGHNA and CDR2 is YNFKEQ. Trimming removed 0 bases from V and 5 bases from J; junction bases left unmatched: 9. There are 17 residues in the CDR3. The rearrangement uses TRBV4-2 and TRBJ2-3; 9 positions agree with TRBD2. Specimen: PBMCs, collected before TCRalphabeta/CD19-depleted stem cell transplant. The source is a girl in the first two years of life with combined immunodeficiency, due to receive a stem cell transplant. The CDR3 protein is CASSQDGLAPRGDTQYF. The DNA for the CDR3 is TGTGCCAGCAGCCAAGACGGACTAGCGCCTAGAGGAGATACGCAGTATTTT.